These 20 T cell receptor beta chains came from one sample sequenced in a study of metastatic and nonmetastatic thyroid tumors. No patient received treatment before thyroid surgery. TCRdb re-analyzed the PCR reads through MiXCR. The data show tens of thousands of clones, roughly 13% seen once. The sequenced sample was blood. The receptors shown here come from a female donor with papillary thyroid cancer or a benign thyroid nodule (not recorded which). Some clones in this sample may be carry-over from other donors' samples.

By share, this clone ranks as medium-sized. V is TRBV20-1 and J is TRBJ2-7; D is perhaps TRBD2 (5 bases). The CDR3 length is 13 residues. Germline CDR1 DFQATT, CDR2 SNEGSKA (reference sequence). V gave up 4 bases and J gave up 2 bases, with 12 bases separating them. The CDR3 coding sequence is TGCAGTGCTAAAGTCAGCGGTCCCTACGAGCAGTACTTC. Encoded protein: CSAKVSGPYEQYF.

In regard to this clone: A read error may explain this, as a much larger clone is one base away. Distinct nucleotide sequences in the sample also encode this CDR3. This chain joins TRBV6-1 and TRBJ2-3; no firm D call. The V gene's germline CDR1 is MNHNS and CDR2 SASEGT. This CDR3 is 15 amino acids long. The CDR3 here is CASSVQVGSTDTQYF. The CDR3 nucleotides read TGTGCCAGCAGTGTCCAGGTTGGAAGCACTGATACGCAGTATTTT.

The chain is built from TRBV11-1 and TRBJ2-5; the D gene is possibly TRBD2 (6 bases). Trimming cost V 1 base and J 2 bases, with 11 bases left between them. The CDR3 length is 15 residues. The germline V gene encodes CDR1 SGHAT and CDR2 FQDESV (reference sequence). CDR3 sequence: CASSLGSGDQETQYF. The CDR3 DNA reads as TGTGCCAGCAGCTTAGGTAGCGGAGATCAAGAGACCCAGTACTTC.

This clone was counted ten times or more. The J gene is TRBJ1-6, the V gene TRBV5-1; D ambiguous. Trimming removed 5 bases from V and 8 bases from J, with 11 bases in between. Germline CDR1 reads SGHRS; CDR2 reads YFSETQ. This CDR3 comprises 13 residues. The CDR3 loop reads CASRASGDSPLHF. Here the CDR3 DNA reads TGCGCCAGCAGAGCGAGTGGGGATTCACCCCTCCACTTT.

This clone has ten or more counts. V and J are TRBV6-1 and TRBJ2-5, with D perhaps given as TRBD1 or TRBD2 (5 bases each). Trimming left V 3 bases short and J 2 bases short, with 10 bases between. Germline-derived CDR1 and CDR2 are MNHNS and SASEGT. The CDR3 is made up of 14 amino acids. CDR3 amino acids: CASSDGAFQETQYF. The CDR3 DNA reads as TGTGCCAGCAGTGACGGGGCGTTTCAAGAGACCCAGTACTTC.

This clone was detected many times. The chain has TRBV9 and TRBJ2-1; 8 positions agree with TRBD2. CDR3 size: 20 residues. Germline assignment: CDR1 SGDLS and CDR2 YYNGEE. Losses at the gene ends were 0 bases for V and 0 bases for J; bases not matched to a gene: 14. CDR3 in amino acids: CASSVADYTSGPTSYNEQFF. The CDR3 coding sequence is TGTGCCAGCAGCGTAGCCGACTATACTAGCGGCCCCACCTCCTACAATGAGCAGTTCTTC.

This chain links TRBV6-2 or TRBV6-3 with TRBJ1-1, with D possibly being TRBD1 (5 bases). The CDR3 is 14 amino acids. Germline V gene lookup returns CDR1 MNHEY and CDR2 SVGEGT. V was clipped by 7 bases and J by 7 bases, with 19 bases between them. CDR3 sequence (DNA): TGTGCCAGCACCGAGCGAGGGACGGCTTATGAAGCTTTCTTT. Protein: CASTERGTAYEAFF.

This clone was detected ten times or more. The chain is built from TRBV7-9 and TRBJ2-1; D gene ambiguous. The CDR3 spans 15 residues. Between the trimmed V and J ends, which lost 1 base and 6 bases, there was a span of 13 bases. Germline V lookup: CDR1 SEHNR, CDR2 FQNEAQ (reference sequence). The CDR3 spells CASSLGRLSFNEQFF. The CDR3 bases are TGTGCCAGCAGCTTAGGCCGTCTAAGTTTCAATGAGCAGTTCTTC. The full variable domain, its missing parts supplied by reference TRBV7-9 and TRBJ2-1, is DTGVSQNPRHKITKRGQNVTFRCDPISEHNRLYWYRQTLGQGPEFLTYFQNEAQLEKSRLLSDRFSAERPKGSFSTLEIQRTEQGDSAMYLCASSLGRLSFNEQFFGPGTRLTVL.

There are many counts of this clone. The chain couples TRBV5-4 to TRBJ2-7, with 13 bases that match TRBD2. Trimming at V came to 0 bases and at J to 5 bases, leaving 5 bases not matched to a gene. Looked up from germline, CDR1 is SGHNT and CDR2 is YYREEE (reference sequence). The CDR3 is 16 amino acids. The CDR3, as DNA: TGTGCCAGCAGCTTGGAATCCGGACTAGCGGGAGACGAGCAGTACTTC. Its protein is CASSLESGLAGDEQYF.

This clone was picked up many times. The chain employs TRBV20-1 and TRBJ2-1, with TRBD1 matching 11 bases. The CDR3 has 13 residues. The V gene end was trimmed by 6 bases and the J gene end by 7 bases; junction bases not matched to a gene: 5. Germline V gene lookup returns CDR1 DFQATT and CDR2 SNEGSKA (reference sequence). The CDR3 bases are TGCAGTGCCCGGGACAGGGGGAAGAATGAGCAGTTCTTC. It encodes CSARDRGKNEQFF.

This clone is deemed medium-sized. This chain uses TRBV6-1 with TRBJ2-7, with D tentatively TRBD1 (6 bases). The CDR3 has 14 residues. V dropped 8 bases and J dropped 3 bases, with 17 bases sitting between them. Germline values: CDR1 MNHNS, CDR2 SASEGT. As DNA, the CDR3 is TGTGCCAGCCGCCCAACTGGGGACATCTACGAGCAGTACTTC. This sequence encodes CASRPTGDIYEQYF.

This clone was detected many times. V and J are TRBV27 and TRBJ2-6; weak D call: TRBD2 (7 bases). Trimming shortened V by 1 base and J by 10 bases, and 11 bases separated the two germline ends. Per the germline V gene, CDR1 is MNHEY and CDR2 is SMNVEV (reference sequence). This CDR3 comprises 14 residues. The CDR3 loop is CASSLWGRGNVLTF. The CDR3 bases are TGTGCCAGCAGTTTATGGGGGCGGGGGAACGTCCTGACTTTC.

This clone was detected ten times or more. This chain uses TRBV5-6 with TRBJ2-7; D gene ambiguous. Trimming cost V 2 bases and J 7 bases, with 13 bases left between them. The V gene's germline CDR1 is SGHDT and CDR2 YYEEEE. This CDR3 region has 13 residues. CDR3 bases: TGTGCCAGCAGCTTAGGCCCAATTCGGGAGCAGTACTTC. It translates to CASSLGPIREQYF.

The rearrangement links TRBV12-5 to TRBJ2-3, with TRBD2 identical over 13 bases. The CDR3 is 19 residues long. Losses at the gene ends were 3 bases for V and 4 bases for J; bases not matched to a gene: 13. Germline-derived CDR1 and CDR2 are LGHNT and FRNRAP. CDR3 residues: CASGFVPWTSGSSADTQYF. CDR3 bases: TGTGCTAGTGGTTTTGTCCCCTGGACTAGCGGGAGCTCGGCAGATACGCAGTATTTT. Together with reference TRBV12-5 and TRBJ2-3, the CDR3 gives the full variable domain: DARVTQTPRHKVTEMGQEVTMRCQPILGHNTVFWYRQTMMQGLELLAYFRNRAPLDDSGMPKDRFSAEMPDATLATLKIQPSEPRDSAVYFCASGFVPWTSGSSADTQYFGPGTRLTVL.

This clone was detected ten times or more. One junction end does not reproduce the germline sequence, and a read error may be involved. The chain is built from TRBV5-1 and TRBJ2-5; D might be TRBD2 (6 bases). The CDR3 consists of 15 residues. Looked up from germline, CDR1 is SGHRS and CDR2 is YFSETQ. The CDR3 region has the DNA TGCGCCAGCAGCTCGGGACTGAGTATCCAAGGGACCCAGTACTTC. Protein sequence: CASSSGLSIQGTQYF. The entire variable domain, with the rest obtained from reference TRBV5-1 and TRBJ2-5, is as follows: KAGVTQTPRYLIKTRGQQVTLSCSPISGHRSVSWYQQTPGQGLQFLFEYFSETQRNKGNFPGRFSGRQFSNSRSEMNVSTLELGDSALYLCASSSGLSIQGTQYFGPGTRLLVL.

This clone was detected ten times or more. This chain joins TRBV20-1 and TRBJ2-1, with 8 bases matching TRBD2. The CDR3 spans 15 residues. Looked up from germline, CDR1 is DFQATT and CDR2 is SNEGSKA (reference sequence). The CDR3 loop reads CTPRGGGAPYNEQFF. The DNA for the CDR3 is TGCACCCCCCGGGGGGGGGGAGCCCCCTACAATGAGCAGTTCTTC.

In this sample, this clone turned up many times. The rearrangement links TRBV12-3 or TRBV12-4 to TRBJ2-1; a possible D gene is TRBD2 (5 bases). This CDR3 region has 14 residues. With 5 bases removed from V and 4 bases from J, the gap between germline ends came to 12 bases. CDR3 in amino acids: CASSRRGSYNEQFF. CDR3 in DNA: TGTGCCAGCAGTAGGCGAGGGTCGTACAATGAGCAGTTCTTC.

This clone was observed many times. The chain recombines TRBV19 with TRBJ1-5; 8 positions agree with TRBD1. The CDR3 is 15 residues long. The germline gives CDR1 LNHDA, CDR2 SQIVND (reference sequence). The trim removed 6 bases at V and 12 bases at J, leaving 16 bases unmatched. The CDR3 coding sequence is TGTGCCAGTAGGGACGGGGGCAGGGGGCCTGAGCTCCAGCATTTT. Its protein product is CASRDGGRGPELQHF.

This clone was seen many times. The chain has TRBV5-4 and TRBJ2-1, with 7 bases that match TRBD2. The CDR3 runs to 18 residues. CDR1 is SGHNT, CDR2 YYREEE, per germline (reference sequence). Unmatched junction bases numbered 10, after V lost 1 base and J lost 0 bases. CDR3 coding DNA: TGTGCCAGCAGCTTGTTCTGGAGCGGGAAGAGCTCCTACAATGAGCAGTTCTTC. This encodes CASSLFWSGKSSYNEQFF.

This clone appeared many times. The chain has TRBV7-9 and TRBJ1-6, with D perhaps TRBD1 (6 bases). Germline CDR1 and CDR2: SEHNR and FQNEAQ (reference sequence). The CDR3 totals 15 residues. Trimming left V 1 base short and J 7 bases short, with 11 bases between. This CDR3 reads CASSLETGRNSPLHF. In nucleotides, the CDR3 is TGTGCCAGCAGCTTAGAAACAGGGCGGAATTCACCCCTCCACTTT.